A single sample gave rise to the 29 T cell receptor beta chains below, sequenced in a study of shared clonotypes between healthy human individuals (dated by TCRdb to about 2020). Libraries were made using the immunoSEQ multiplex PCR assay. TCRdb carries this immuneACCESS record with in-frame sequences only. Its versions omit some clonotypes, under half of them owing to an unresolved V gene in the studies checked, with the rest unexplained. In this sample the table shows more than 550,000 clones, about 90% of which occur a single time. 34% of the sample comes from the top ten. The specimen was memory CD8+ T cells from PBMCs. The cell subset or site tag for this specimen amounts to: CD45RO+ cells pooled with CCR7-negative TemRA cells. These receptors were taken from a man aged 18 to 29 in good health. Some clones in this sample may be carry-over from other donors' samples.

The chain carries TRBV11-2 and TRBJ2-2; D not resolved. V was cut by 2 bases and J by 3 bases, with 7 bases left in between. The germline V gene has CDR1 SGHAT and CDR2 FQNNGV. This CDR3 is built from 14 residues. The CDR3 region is CASSLRTYTGELFF. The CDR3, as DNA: TGTGCCAGCAGCTTACGGACCTACACCGGGGAGCTGTTTTTT.

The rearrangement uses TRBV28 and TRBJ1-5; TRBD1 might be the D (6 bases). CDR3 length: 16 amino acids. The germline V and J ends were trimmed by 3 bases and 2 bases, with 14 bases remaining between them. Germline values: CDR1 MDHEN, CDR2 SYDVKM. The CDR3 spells CASSFGQRIGNQPQHF. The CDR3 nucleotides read TGTGCCAGCAGTTTTGGACAGCGGATCGGCAATCAGCCCCAGCATTTT.

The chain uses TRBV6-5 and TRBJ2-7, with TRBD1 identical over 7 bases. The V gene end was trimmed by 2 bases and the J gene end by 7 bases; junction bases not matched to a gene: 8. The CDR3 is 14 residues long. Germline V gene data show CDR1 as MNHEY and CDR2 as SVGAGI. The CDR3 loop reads CASSYGTVVFEQYF. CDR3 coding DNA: TGTGCCAGCAGTTACGGGACAGTGGTCTTTGAGCAGTACTTC.

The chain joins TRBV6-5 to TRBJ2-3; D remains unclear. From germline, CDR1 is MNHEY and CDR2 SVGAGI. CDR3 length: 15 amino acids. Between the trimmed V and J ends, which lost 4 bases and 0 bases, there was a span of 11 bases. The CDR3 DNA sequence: TGTGCCAGCAGTTGGACCGCTCTTAGCACAGATACGCAGTATTTT. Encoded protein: CASSWTALSTDTQYF.

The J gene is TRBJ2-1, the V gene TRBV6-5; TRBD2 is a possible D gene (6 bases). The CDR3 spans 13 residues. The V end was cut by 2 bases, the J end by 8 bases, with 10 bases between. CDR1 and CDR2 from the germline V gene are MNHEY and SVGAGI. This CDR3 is CASSYGGADEQFF. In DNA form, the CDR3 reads TGTGCCAGCAGTTACGGCGGGGCCGATGAGCAGTTCTTC.

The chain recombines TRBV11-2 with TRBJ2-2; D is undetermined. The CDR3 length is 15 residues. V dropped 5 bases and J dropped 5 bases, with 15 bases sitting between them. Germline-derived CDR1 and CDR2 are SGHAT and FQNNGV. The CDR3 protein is CASSLRSGRTGELFF. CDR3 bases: TGTGCCAGCAGCCTAAGAAGTGGGCGAACCGGGGAGCTGTTTTTT.

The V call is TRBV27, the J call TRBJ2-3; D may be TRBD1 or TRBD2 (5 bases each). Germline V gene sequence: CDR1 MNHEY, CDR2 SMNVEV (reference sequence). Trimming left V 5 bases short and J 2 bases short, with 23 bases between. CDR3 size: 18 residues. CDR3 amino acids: CASSPNPWGSYSTDTQYF. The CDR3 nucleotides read TGTGCCAGCAGTCCGAACCCCTGGGGGTCGTACTCCACAGATACGCAGTATTTT.

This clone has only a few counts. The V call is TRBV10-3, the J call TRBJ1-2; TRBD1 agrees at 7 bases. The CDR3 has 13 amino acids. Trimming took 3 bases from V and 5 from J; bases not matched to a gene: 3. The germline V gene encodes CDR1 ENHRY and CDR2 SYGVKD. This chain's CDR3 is CAISEQGRYGYTF. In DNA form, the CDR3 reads TGTGCCATCAGTGAACAGGGGAGGTATGGCTACACCTTC.

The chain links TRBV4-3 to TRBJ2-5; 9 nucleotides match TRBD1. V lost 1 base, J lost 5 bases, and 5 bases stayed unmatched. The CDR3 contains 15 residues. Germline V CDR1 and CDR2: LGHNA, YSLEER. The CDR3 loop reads CASSQGTGVRETQYF. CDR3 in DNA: TGCGCCAGCAGCCAAGGGACAGGGGTTAGGGAGACCCAGTACTTC.

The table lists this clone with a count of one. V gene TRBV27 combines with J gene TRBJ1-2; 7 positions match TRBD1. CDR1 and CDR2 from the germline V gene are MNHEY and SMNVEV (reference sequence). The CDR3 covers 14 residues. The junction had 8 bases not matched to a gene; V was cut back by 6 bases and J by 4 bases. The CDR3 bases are TGTGCCAGCAGCCGGAAGACAGGGTCCTATGGCTACACCTTC. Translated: CASSRKTGSYGYTF.

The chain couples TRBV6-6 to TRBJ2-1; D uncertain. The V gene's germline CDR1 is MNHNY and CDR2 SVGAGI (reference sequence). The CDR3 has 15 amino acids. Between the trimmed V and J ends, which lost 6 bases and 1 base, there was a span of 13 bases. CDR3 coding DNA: TGTGCCAGCAGCCCGGCGCTAGAGTCCTACAATGAGCAGTTCTTC. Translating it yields CASSPALESYNEQFF.

In DNA form, the CDR3 reads TGTGCCAGCAGTTCAGGGACGTTTGGAAACACCATATATTTT. It is translated as CASSSGTFGNTIYF. This chain connects TRBV28 to TRBJ1-3; perhaps TRBD1 as D (5 bases). V dropped 4 bases and J dropped 3 bases, with 10 bases sitting between them. The CDR3 is 14 amino acids. Germline lookup yields CDR1 MDHEN and CDR2 SYDVKM.

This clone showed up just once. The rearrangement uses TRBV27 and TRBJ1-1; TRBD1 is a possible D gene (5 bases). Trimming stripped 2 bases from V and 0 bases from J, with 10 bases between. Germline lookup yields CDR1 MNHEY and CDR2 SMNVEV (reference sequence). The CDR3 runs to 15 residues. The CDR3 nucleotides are TGTGCCAGCAGTTTAGGGGGATTTTTGAACACTGAAGCTTTCTTT. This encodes CASSLGGFLNTEAFF.

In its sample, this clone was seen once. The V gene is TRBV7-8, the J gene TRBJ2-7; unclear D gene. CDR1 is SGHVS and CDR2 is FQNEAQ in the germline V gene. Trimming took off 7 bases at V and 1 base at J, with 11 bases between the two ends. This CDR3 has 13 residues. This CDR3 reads CASNLQASYEQYF. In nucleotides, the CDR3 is TGTGCCAGCAATCTCCAGGCATCCTACGAGCAGTACTTC.

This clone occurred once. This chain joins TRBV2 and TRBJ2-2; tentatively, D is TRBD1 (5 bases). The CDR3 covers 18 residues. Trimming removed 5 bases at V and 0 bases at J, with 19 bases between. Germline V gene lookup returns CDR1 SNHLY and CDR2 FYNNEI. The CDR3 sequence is CASSSTPATVTNTGELFF. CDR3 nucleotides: TGTGCCAGCAGTTCGACGCCTGCGACAGTTACGAACACCGGGGAGCTGTTTTTT.

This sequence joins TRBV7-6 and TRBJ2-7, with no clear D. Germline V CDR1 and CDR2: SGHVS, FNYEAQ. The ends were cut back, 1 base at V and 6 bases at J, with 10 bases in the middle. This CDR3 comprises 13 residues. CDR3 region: CASSLGIPSEQYF. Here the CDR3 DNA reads TGTGCCAGCAGCTTAGGCATCCCCAGCGAGCAGTACTTC.

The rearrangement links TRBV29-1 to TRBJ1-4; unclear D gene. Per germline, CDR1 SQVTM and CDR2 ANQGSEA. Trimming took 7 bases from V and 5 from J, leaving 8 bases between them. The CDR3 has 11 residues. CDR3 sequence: CSGRKNEKLFF. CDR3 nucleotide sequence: TGCAGCGGACGCAAGAATGAAAAACTGTTTTTT.

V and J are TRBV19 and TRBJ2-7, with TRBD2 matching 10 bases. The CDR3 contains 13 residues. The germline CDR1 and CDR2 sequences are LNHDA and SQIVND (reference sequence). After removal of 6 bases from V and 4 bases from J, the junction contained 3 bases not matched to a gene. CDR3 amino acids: CASRLAGHYEQYF. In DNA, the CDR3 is TGTGCCAGTAGACTAGCGGGACATTACGAGCAGTACTTC.

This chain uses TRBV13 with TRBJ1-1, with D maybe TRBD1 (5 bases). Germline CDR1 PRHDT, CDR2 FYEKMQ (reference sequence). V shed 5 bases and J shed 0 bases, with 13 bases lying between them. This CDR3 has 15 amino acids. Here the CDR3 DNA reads TGTGCCAGCAGCCCGGGGGGACTTATGAACACTGAAGCTTTCTTT. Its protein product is CASSPGGLMNTEAFF.

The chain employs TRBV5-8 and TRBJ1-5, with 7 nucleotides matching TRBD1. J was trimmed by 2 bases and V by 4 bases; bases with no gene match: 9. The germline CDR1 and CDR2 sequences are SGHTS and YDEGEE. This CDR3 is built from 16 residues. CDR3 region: CASSARDSRGNQPQHF. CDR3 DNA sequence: TGTGCCAGCAGCGCAAGGGACAGCCGGGGCAATCAGCCCCAGCATTTT.

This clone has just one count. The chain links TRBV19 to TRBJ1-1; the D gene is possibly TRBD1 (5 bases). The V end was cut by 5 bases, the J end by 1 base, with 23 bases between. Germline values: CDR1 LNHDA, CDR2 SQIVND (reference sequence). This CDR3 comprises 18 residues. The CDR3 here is CASSFRQYYASPNTEAFF. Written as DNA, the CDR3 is TGTGCCAGTAGTTTTAGACAGTACTACGCAAGCCCGAACACTGAAGCTTTCTTT. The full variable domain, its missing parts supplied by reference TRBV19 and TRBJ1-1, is DGGITQSPKYLFRKEGQNVTLSCEQNLNHDAMYWYRQDPGQGLRLIYYSQIVNDFQKGDIAEGYSVSREKKESFPLTVTSAQKNPTAFYLCASSFRQYYASPNTEAFFGQGTRLTVV.

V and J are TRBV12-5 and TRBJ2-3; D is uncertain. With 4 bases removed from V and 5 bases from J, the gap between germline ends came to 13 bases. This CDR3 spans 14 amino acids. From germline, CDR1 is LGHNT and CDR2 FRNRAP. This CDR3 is CASGSSYSGDTQYF. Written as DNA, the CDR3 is TGTGCTAGTGGTTCATCATATAGTGGAGATACGCAGTATTTT. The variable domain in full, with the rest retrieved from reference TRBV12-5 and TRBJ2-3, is DARVTQTPRHKVTEMGQEVTMRCQPILGHNTVFWYRQTMMQGLELLAYFRNRAPLDDSGMPKDRFSAEMPDATLATLKIQPSEPRDSAVYFCASGSSYSGDTQYFGPGTRLTVL.

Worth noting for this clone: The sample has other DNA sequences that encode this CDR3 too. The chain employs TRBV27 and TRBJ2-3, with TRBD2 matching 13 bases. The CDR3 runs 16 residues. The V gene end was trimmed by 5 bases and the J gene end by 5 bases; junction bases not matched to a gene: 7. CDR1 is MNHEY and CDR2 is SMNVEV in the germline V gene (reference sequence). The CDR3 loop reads CASSPGLAGVGDTQYF. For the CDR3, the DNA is TGTGCCAGCAGTCCAGGACTAGCGGGAGTTGGAGATACGCAGTATTTT.

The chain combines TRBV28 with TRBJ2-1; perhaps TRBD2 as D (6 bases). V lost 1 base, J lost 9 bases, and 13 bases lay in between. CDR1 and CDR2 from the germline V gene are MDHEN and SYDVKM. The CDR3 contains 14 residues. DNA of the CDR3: TGTGCCAGCAGTTTATTACGCGGGGTAGGTGAGCAGTTCTTC. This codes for CASSLLRGVGEQFF.

The CDR3 is CASSFQRESLMGTDTQYF. The CDR3 DNA sequence: TGTGCCAGCAGTTTCCAGCGGGAGAGTCTCATGGGCACAGATACGCAGTATTTT. This chain uses TRBV28 with TRBJ2-3, with TRBD2 matching 8 bases. V gave up 3 bases and J gave up 1 base; unmatched junction bases: 12. This CDR3 has 18 residues. Germline V gene sequence: CDR1 MDHEN, CDR2 SYDVKM.

This chain's CDR3 is CASSGRGREAFF. The DNA for the CDR3 is TGTGCCAGTAGTGGCCGGGGACGTGAAGCTTTCTTT. This sequence joins TRBV19 and TRBJ1-1; D is perhaps TRBD1 (5 bases). V dropped 5 bases and J dropped 7 bases, with 11 bases sitting between them. Germline V gene lookup returns CDR1 LNHDA and CDR2 SQIVND (reference sequence). The CDR3 is made up of 12 amino acids.

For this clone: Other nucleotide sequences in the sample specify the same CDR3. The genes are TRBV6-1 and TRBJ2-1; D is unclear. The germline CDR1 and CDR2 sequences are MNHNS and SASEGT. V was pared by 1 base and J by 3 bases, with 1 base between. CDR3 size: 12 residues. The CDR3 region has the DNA TGTGCCAGCAGTGAAGGCTACAATGAGCAGTTCTTC. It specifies CASSEGYNEQFF.

The CDR3: CASSLLTPSGSPGELFF. As DNA, the CDR3 is TGTGCCAGCAGTTTATTGACTCCTAGCGGGAGTCCCGGGGAGCTGTTTTTT. The V gene is TRBV27, the J gene TRBJ2-2; TRBD2 matches 10 bases. Germline CDR1 MNHEY, CDR2 SMNVEV (reference sequence). This CDR3 has 17 amino acids. Trimming cost V 1 base and J 6 bases; bases outside gene matches: 8.

The CDR3 loop is CASSYTWTSGETQYF. CDR3 nucleotide sequence: TGTGCCAGCAGTTACACGTGGACTAGCGGGGAGACCCAGTACTTC. The genes are TRBV6-5 and TRBJ2-5; 11 bases align to TRBD2. CDR3 length: 15 amino acids. The trim removed 2 bases at V and 5 bases at J, leaving 4 bases unmatched. The germline V gene has CDR1 MNHEY and CDR2 SVGAGI.